These T cell receptor beta chains were read from a single sample in a study of blood T cell repertoires in COVID-19. Generated by immunoSEQ multiplex PCR, the TCRdb table keeps only in-frame clones and is missing some. The repertoire holds hundreds of thousands of clones, 85% seen once, with roughly 2.6% in the top ten. The sample consisted of PBMCs or T cells enriched from blood (not recorded which). All receptors derive from a woman aged 45-65 years who had recovered from COVID-19. The conserved cysteine and the conserved F or W are not part of the CDR3 here. D genes are given only for firm matches.

>TRBJ2-5|TRBD2|TRBV19
ASSTPIGGMQETQY
>TRBJ2-1|TRBD1|TRBV30
AWSAHRGLPYNEQF
>TRBJ2-7|NA|TRBV30
AWSVIGYEQY
>TRBJ2-7|TRBD1|TRBV11-1
ASSPDRGSYEQY
>TRBJ2-3|TRBD2|TRBV13
ASSASGWREWADTQY
>TRBJ1-5|NA|TRBV6-2/TRBV6-3
ASSYVANQPQH
>TRBJ1-6|NA|TRBV5-5
ASSAAPESYNSPLH
>TRBJ2-7|TRBD2|TRBV30
AWSVWRGDEQY
>TRBJ1-1|NA|TRBV4-1
ASSRTAFNTEAF
>TRBJ2-7|NA|TRBV5-1
ASSLGAGTYEQY
>TRBJ2-3|NA|TRBV4-2
ASSQEAVSGPDTQY
>TRBJ2-2|NA|TRBV9
ASSVDPSGPNTGELF
>TRBJ2-1|TRBD2|TRBV5-6
ASSPERDFYNEQF
>TRBJ2-3|TRBD1|TRBV5-1
ASSSGQTFTDTQY
>TRBJ2-7|NA|TRBV10-3
AISESESRLAEGY
>TRBJ2-1|NA|TRBV29-1
SVEGRISYNEQF
>TRBJ1-6|TRBD1|TRBV10-2
ASSWFRQGVNSPLH
>TRBJ1-2|NA|TRBV29-1
SVGPGSNYGYT
>TRBJ2-2|NA|TRBV7-8
ASSVGRTGELF
>TRBJ2-6|NA|TRBV19
ASSIPRYPTTGGSSGANVLT
>TRBJ1-1|TRBD1|TRBV5-1
ASSLATGQGTEAF
>TRBJ2-5|NA|TRBV11-2
ASSFLFGGGSNKGAQY
>TRBJ2-1|TRBD2|TRBV19
ATGLAGYNEQF
>TRBJ1-5|TRBD1|TRBV2
ASSQQGVSNQPQH
>TRBJ1-5|NA|TRBV7-9
ASSIQNQPQH
>TRBJ2-7|TRBD1|TRBV6-5
ASRLPRQGHDEQY
>TRBJ2-7|TRBD1|TRBV5-1
ASSLGQDYEQY
>TRBJ1-2|TRBD1|TRBV5-1
ASSSTQGVSGGYT
>TRBJ1-4|NA|TRBV9
ASSFTGGTNEKLF
>TRBJ2-7|NA|TRBV12-3/TRBV12-4
ASRPSGWYEQY
>TRBJ1-1|NA|TRBV4-2
ASSHPPRGGEAF
>TRBJ2-1|NA|TRBV18
ASSPPTYNEQF
>TRBJ1-1|NA|TRBV29-1
SVATEKAF
>TRBJ1-2|NA|TRBV5-1
ASSARGGANYGYT
>TRBJ2-7|TRBD1|TRBV5-1
ASSQTGGTYEQY
>TRBJ1-1|TRBD1|TRBV28
ASSTAGQGAGDTEAF
>TRBJ1-2|NA|TRBV2
ATKKGQAINYGYT
>TRBJ2-7|TRBD2|TRBV3-1/TRBV3-2
ASSQDPAGVYEQY
>TRBJ2-1|TRBD2|TRBV5-1
ASSPTSGGHNEQF
>TRBJ1-1|TRBD1|TRBV20-1
SAAIGTVVF
>TRBJ2-5|NA|TRBV25-1
ASSLQGRETQY
>TRBJ1-2|NA|TRBV19
ASSPPGTYYGYT
>TRBJ1-2|TRBD1|TRBV29-1
SAGGTENYGYT
>TRBJ2-5|TRBD2|TRBV24-1
ATSDLGRGATQETQY
>TRBJ2-2|TRBD2|TRBV7-6
ASSLTSGLANTGELF
>TRBJ2-1|TRBD1|TRBV18
ASSPPEDRQGKQF
>TRBJ1-2|TRBD1|TRBV6-1
ASSDGTGNYGYT
>TRBJ1-2|NA|TRBV6-4
ASSDSSRGSGYT
>TRBJ1-1|NA|TRBV7-2
ASSFPGAMNTEAF
>TRBJ2-7|NA|TRBV19
ASSIVVSSYEQY
>TRBJ2-7|NA|TRBV19
ASSPFGGSSYEQY
>TRBJ2-5|NA|TRBV27
ASSWQGFGETQY
>TRBJ1-2|TRBD1|TRBV30
AWRDRGAYGYT